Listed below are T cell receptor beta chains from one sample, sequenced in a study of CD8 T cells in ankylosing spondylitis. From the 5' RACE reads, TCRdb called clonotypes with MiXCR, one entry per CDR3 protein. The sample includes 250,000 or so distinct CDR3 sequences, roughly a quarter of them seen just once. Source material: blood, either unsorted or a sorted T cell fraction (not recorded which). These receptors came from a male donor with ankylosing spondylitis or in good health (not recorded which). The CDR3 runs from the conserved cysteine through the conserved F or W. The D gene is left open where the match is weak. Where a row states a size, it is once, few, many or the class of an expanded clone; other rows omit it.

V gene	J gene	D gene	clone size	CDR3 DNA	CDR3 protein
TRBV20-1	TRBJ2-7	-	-	TGCAGTGCCACCCCGACGGACTCCTACGAGCGGTACTTC	CSATPTDSYERYF
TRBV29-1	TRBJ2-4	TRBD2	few	TGCAGCGTTGTGGGAGGGCTGAAAAACATTCAGTACTTC	CSVVGGLKNIQYF
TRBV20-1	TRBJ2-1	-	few	TGCAGTGGTCAGATATACAATGAGCAGTTCTTC	CSGQIYNEQFF
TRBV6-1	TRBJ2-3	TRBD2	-	TGTGCCAGTAAACTGTCGGGGGGAGGCACAGATACGCAGTATTTT	CASKLSGGGTDTQYF
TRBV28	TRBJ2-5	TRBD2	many	TGTGCCAGCAGTTTCCCGGGACTAGACGGAGAGACCCAGTACTTC	CASSFPGLDGETQYF
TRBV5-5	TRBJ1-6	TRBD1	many	TGTGCCAGCAGCGGCACCGGGACAGTCCACAATTCACCCCTCCACTTT	CASSGTGTVHNSPLHF
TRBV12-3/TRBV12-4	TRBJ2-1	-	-	TGTGCCAGCAGTTTAGAGAGACCCCCTCGGGGTGAGCAGTTCTTC	CASSLERPPRGEQFF
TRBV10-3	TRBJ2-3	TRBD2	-	TGTGCCATCACCCAGGGACTAGCGCGCGCAGATACGCAGTATTTT	CAITQGLARADTQYF
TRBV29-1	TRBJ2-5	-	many	TGCAGCGTCTCATTTGGAGGTCAAGAGACCCAGTACTTC	CSVSFGGQETQYF
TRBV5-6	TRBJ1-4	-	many	TGTGCCAGCAGCTTCGGGCAGGGCGGGGAAAAACTGTTTTTT	CASSFGQGGEKLFF
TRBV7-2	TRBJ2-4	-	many	TGTGCCAGCAGCTTAGTTCGGAGGGATACCAAAAACATTCAGTACTTC	CASSLVRRDTKNIQYF
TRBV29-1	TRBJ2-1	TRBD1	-	TGCAGCGTTGGGAGGACAGGGGATCGGGATGAGCAGTTCTTC	CSVGRTGDRDEQFF
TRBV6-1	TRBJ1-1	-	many	TGTGCCAGCAGTGGACAGAGCATGAACACTGAAGCTTTCTTT	CASSGQSMNTEAFF
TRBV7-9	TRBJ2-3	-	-	TGTGCCAGCAGCTCTCGTGCAAGCCAAGATACGCAGTATTTT	CASSSRASQDTQYF
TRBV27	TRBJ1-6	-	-	TGTGCCAGCAGTTTAGTTAGGTATTCACCCCTCCACTTT	CASSLVRYSPLHF
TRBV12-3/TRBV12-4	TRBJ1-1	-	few	TGTGCCAGCAGTTTTGGGGGGGTCACTGAAGCTTTCTTT	CASSFGGVTEAFF
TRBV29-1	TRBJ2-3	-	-	TGCAGTGTTCAGGGGATCCCGGGACTCAGCACAGATACGCAGTATTTT	CSVQGIPGLSTDTQYF
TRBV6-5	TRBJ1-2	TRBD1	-	TGTGCCAGCAGTCGGACAGGGGATGGCTACACCTTC	CASSRTGDGYTF
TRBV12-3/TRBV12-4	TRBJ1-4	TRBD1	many	TGTGCCAGCAGCCCGGACAGGACGCGGGAAAAACTGTTTTTT	CASSPDRTREKLFF
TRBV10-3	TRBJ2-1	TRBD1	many	TGTGCCATCAGTGCCGGGACAGGGGCCTACAATGAGCAGTTCTTC	CAISAGTGAYNEQFF
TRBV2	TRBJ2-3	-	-	TGTGCCAGCTCGTCAGTCACAGATACGCAGTATTTT	CASSSVTDTQYF
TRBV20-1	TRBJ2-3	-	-	TGCAGTGCTCGAGAGCGGGTCCCAGGGGATACGCAGTATTTT	CSARERVPGDTQYF
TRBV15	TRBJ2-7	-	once	TGTGCCACCAGCAGAGCCCGCGAGCAGTACTTC	CATSRAREQYF
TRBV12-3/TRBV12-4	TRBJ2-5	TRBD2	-	TGTGCCAGCAGTTTAGTGGGGGGGGAGACCCAGTACTTC	CASSLVGGETQYF
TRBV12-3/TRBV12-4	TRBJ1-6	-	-	TGTGCCAGCACGGGACCCTCGGAGTCACCCCTCCACTTT	CASTGPSESPLHF
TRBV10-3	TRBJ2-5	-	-	TGTGCCATCAGTGAGTCTAGGGACCAAGAGACCCAGTACTTC	CAISESRDQETQYF
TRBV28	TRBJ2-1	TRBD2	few	TGTGCCAGCAGCACGGGGGGGGGCCACACGGGTGAGCAGTTCTTC	CASSTGGGHTGEQFF
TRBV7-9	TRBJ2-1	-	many	TGTGCCAGCAGCTGGTCACAGGGACCCAATGAGCAGTTCTTC	CASSWSQGPNEQFF
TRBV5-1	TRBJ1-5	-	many	TGCGCCAGCAGCTTATGGGGAAGAGACAATCAGCCCCAGCATTTT	CASSLWGRDNQPQHF
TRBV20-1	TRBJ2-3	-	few	TGCAGTGCTAGAGGGGCCGGGGCGGAAGATACGCAGTATTTT	CSARGAGAEDTQYF
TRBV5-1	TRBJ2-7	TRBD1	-	TGCGCCAGCAGCTTACGACAGGGGCTCTACGAGCAGTACTTC	CASSLRQGLYEQYF
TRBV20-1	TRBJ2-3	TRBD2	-	TGCAGTGTCTCGGGGGAGCGGGGGACGTCAGGTACGCAGTATTTT	CSVSGERGTSGTQYF
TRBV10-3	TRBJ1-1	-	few	TGTGCCATCAGTGAGGGATCGGTCGGCGTGGCTTTCTTT	CAISEGSVGVAFF
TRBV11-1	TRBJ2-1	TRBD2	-	TGTGCCAGCAGGGTCATCACATTAGCGGGGGGGCCTCTTGATGAGCAGTTCTTC	CASRVITLAGGPLDEQFF
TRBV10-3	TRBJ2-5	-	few	TGTGCCATCAGTGAGCTGGGATTAACCGGACAAGAGACCCAGTACTTC	CAISELGLTGQETQYF
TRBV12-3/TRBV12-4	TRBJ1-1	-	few	TGTGCCACGTCTCGAGAAGCTTTCTTT	CATSREAFF
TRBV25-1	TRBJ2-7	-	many	TGTGCCAGCAGTCGATCGGGAAATTTCTGGTACGAGCAGTACTTC	CASSRSGNFWYEQYF
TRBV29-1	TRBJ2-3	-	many	TGCAGCGTTGACCGGGGAAGCACAGATACGCAGTATTTT	CSVDRGSTDTQYF
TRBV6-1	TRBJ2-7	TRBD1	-	TGTGCCAGCAGAGGAGCACAGGGGACCTACGAGCAGTACTTC	CASRGAQGTYEQYF
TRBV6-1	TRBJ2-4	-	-	TGTGCCAGCAGTGAAGAGGTGGGGTTAGGCAAAAACATTCAGTACTTC	CASSEEVGLGKNIQYF
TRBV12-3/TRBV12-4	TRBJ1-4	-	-	TGTGCCAGCAGTCAGACCCGGGAGGGCGAAAAACTGTTTTTT	CASSQTREGEKLFF
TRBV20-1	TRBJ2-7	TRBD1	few	TGCAGTGCTTCAGACCCCGGGACAGGGGGCTACGAGCAGTACTTC	CSASDPGTGGYEQYF
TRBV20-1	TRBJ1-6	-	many	TGCAGTGCTAGAACGGGCGGATCACCCCTCCACTTT	CSARTGGSPLHF
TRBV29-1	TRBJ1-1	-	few	TGCAGCGTTGAGGACGGTTTCTTT	CSVEDGFF
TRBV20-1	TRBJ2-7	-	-	TGCAGTGCTACTTCGGGGCAAGGGATCTACGAGCAGTACTTC	CSATSGQGIYEQYF
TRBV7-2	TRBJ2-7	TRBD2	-	TGTGCCAGCAGCGGGGGGGGCGAGCAGTACTTC	CASSGGGEQYF
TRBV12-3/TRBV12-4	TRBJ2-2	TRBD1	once	TGTGCCAGCAGTTTGGGACAGGGTTTCGGGGAGCTGTTTTTT	CASSLGQGFGELFF
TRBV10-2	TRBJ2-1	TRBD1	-	TGCGCCAGCACGGGACAGGGGGCCGATGAGCAGTTCTTC	CASTGQGADEQFF
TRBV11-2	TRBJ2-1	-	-	TGTGCCAGCAGCTTAGTACAGGGCTTCTACAATGAGCAGTTCTTC	CASSLVQGFYNEQFF
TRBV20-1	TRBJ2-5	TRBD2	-	TGCAGTGCTAGAGAGCGGGGGGGCAGGGAGACCCAGTACTTC	CSARERGGRETQYF
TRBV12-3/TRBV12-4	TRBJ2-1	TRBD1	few	TGTGCCAGCAGTTTTTCAGGGGGCCTCTATGAGCAGTTCTTC	CASSFSGGLYEQFF
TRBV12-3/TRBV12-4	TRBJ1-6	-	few	TGTGCCAGCAGCCTGCTCGGCCCACCCCTCCACTTT	CASSLLGPPLHF